These T cell receptor beta chains were read from a single sample in a study of blood T cell repertoires in COVID-19. Profiling relied on immunoSEQ multiplex PCR, and the TCRdb table lists in-frame clones only, not all of them. The data hold over 100,000 clones, with around nine tenths observed a single time. Sequenced input: peripheral blood. These receptors were collected from an older woman with COVID-19, enrolled during active disease. The CDR3 runs from the conserved cysteine through the conserved F or W. Fields, in order: V gene, D gene, J gene, CDR3 length, clone size, CDR3 protein, CDR3 DNA. D genes are given only for firm matches. Rows may omit the clone size; those that give it use once, few, many or a size class.

TRBV5-1	.	TRBJ1-1	13	.	CASIGQMNTEAFF	TGCGCCAGCATCGGACAGATGAACACTGAAGCTTTCTTT
TRBV7-6	TRBD1	TRBJ1-1	13	.	CASSRTGGTEAFF	TGTGCCAGCAGCCGTACAGGGGGCACTGAAGCTTTCTTT
TRBV19	.	TRBJ2-1	14	.	CASRNPNTYNEQFF	TGTGCCAGTAGAAATCCAAACACCTACAATGAGCAGTTCTTC
TRBV18	.	TRBJ1-5	13	.	CASLVDRNQPQHF	TGTGCCAGCTTGGTAGATCGCAATCAGCCCCAGCATTTT
TRBV5-6	.	TRBJ1-5	15	few	CASSLGQVSNQPQHF	TGTGCCAGCAGCTTGGGACAGGTTAGCAATCAGCCCCAGCATTTT
TRBV5-5	TRBD2	TRBJ2-2	16	.	CASSLLAGANTGELFF	TGTGCCAGCAGCTTGCTAGCGGGGGCGAACACCGGGGAGCTGTTTTTT
TRBV5-4	.	TRBJ1-2	12	.	CASSLDRGGYTF	TGTGCCAGCAGCTTGGACCGCGGTGGCTACACCTTC
TRBV28	TRBD1	TRBJ2-7	14	.	CASSPAGRGLEQYF	TGTGCCAGCAGTCCCGCGGGCAGGGGGCTTGAGCAGTACTTC
TRBV5-6	TRBD2	TRBJ2-1	16	.	CASSLDLAGGYNEQFF	TGTGCCAGCAGCCTTGACCTAGCGGGGGGGTACAATGAGCAGTTCTTC
TRBV3-1/TRBV3-2	.	TRBJ1-2	16	.	CASSQDRGTPSYGYTF	TGTGCCAGCAGCCAAGATCGCGGAACTCCTTCCTATGGCTACACCTTC
TRBV27	TRBD1	TRBJ1-5	15	.	CASTRQGGGNQPQHF	TGTGCCAGCACCAGACAGGGGGGTGGCAATCAGCCCCAGCATTTT
TRBV15	TRBD1	TRBJ2-7	15	.	CATSRDSGGGGEQYF	TGTGCCACCAGCAGAGATTCAGGGGGCGGAGGGGAGCAGTACTTC
TRBV5-1	TRBD1	TRBJ2-7	14	.	CASSEGQVRDEQYF	TGCGCCAGCAGCGAGGGACAGGTACGGGACGAGCAGTACTTC
TRBV7-8	TRBD1	TRBJ2-3	15	.	CASSLGGTGGNTQYF	TGTGCCAGCAGCTTAGGGGGGACAGGGGGAAATACGCAGTATTTT
TRBV5-1	.	TRBJ1-5	15	.	CASSLFPGKEQPQHF	TGCGCCAGCAGCTTGTTTCCGGGTAAGGAACAGCCCCAGCATTTT
TRBV20-1	TRBD1	TRBJ2-7	14	once	CSASLQGARNEQYF	TGCAGTGCTAGTCTGCAGGGGGCACGGAACGAGCAGTACTTC
TRBV15	.	TRBJ2-1	15	few	CATSRRGRQAYEQFF	TGTGCCACCAGCAGAAGAGGGAGGCAGGCGTATGAGCAGTTCTTC
TRBV6-6	.	TRBJ1-5	14	few	CASRSGQIYQPQHF	TGTGCCAGCAGAAGCGGACAGATTTATCAGCCCCAGCATTTT
TRBV3-1/TRBV3-2	.	TRBJ1-3	16	.	CASSQDQGTPGNTIYF	TGTGCCAGCAGCCAAGATCAGGGGACCCCTGGAAACACCATATATTTT
TRBV30	TRBD1	TRBJ1-2	16	.	CAWSDWPGQINYGYTF	TGTGCCTGGAGCGACTGGCCGGGACAGATTAACTATGGCTACACCTTC
TRBV18	TRBD1	TRBJ2-7	13	.	CASSPGQGNEQYF	TGTGCCAGCTCACCGGGACAGGGGAACGAGCAGTACTTC
TRBV3-1/TRBV3-2	TRBD1	TRBJ2-7	14	.	CASSRRTGADEQYF	TGTGCCAGCAGCCGCAGGACAGGGGCGGACGAGCAGTACTTC
TRBV5-5	.	TRBJ2-7	16	.	CASSLGLGGGVYEQYF	TGTGCCAGCAGCTTAGGTCTAGGAGGGGGCGTGTACGAGCAGTACTTC
TRBV10-1	TRBD2	TRBJ2-1	15	.	CASSEGLAGTREQFF	TGCGCCAGCAGTGAGGGACTAGCGGGGACCCGAGAGCAGTTCTTC
TRBV7-9	TRBD1	TRBJ1-1	13	.	CASSLQGSTEAFF	TGTGCCAGCAGCCTACAGGGGTCCACTGAAGCTTTCTTT
TRBV20-1	TRBD2	TRBJ2-1	14	.	CSASAGGLPNEQFF	TGCAGTGCTAGTGCGGGGGGGCTTCCCAATGAGCAGTTCTTC
TRBV19	.	TRBJ1-5	14	.	CASSRGLSNQPQHF	TGTGCCAGTAGTAGGGGACTTAGCAATCAGCCCCAGCATTTT
TRBV28	TRBD1	TRBJ1-4	19	.	CASSFAGTGLEGVNEKLFF	TGTGCCAGCAGTTTTGCCGGGACAGGGCTCGAGGGGGTTAATGAAAAACTGTTTTTT
TRBV5-4	TRBD2	TRBJ2-4	15	.	CASSSGGGDNNIQYF	TGTGCCAGCAGCTCGGGCGGGGGGGATAATAACATTCAGTACTTC
TRBV5-4	TRBD2	TRBJ2-2	15	.	CASSPLLAGTGELFF	TGTGCCAGCAGCCCCCTCCTAGCGGGCACCGGGGAGCTGTTTTTT
TRBV9	.	TRBJ1-5	14	once	CASSVGGYNQPQHF	TGTGCCAGCAGCGTAGGAGGGTACAATCAGCCCCAGCATTTT
TRBV28	.	TRBJ2-7	16	.	CASSLSRGRYTYEQYF	TGTGCCAGCAGTTTATCCCGGGGGAGGTATACCTACGAGCAGTACTTC
TRBV2	.	TRBJ1-6	16	.	CASSPRLSSYNSPLHF	TGTGCCAGCAGCCCAAGACTGAGCTCCTATAATTCACCCCTCCACTTT
TRBV5-1	.	TRBJ1-1	13	.	CASSSHQGSEAFF	TGCGCCAGCAGCTCTCACCAGGGCTCCGAAGCTTTCTTT
TRBV6-1	.	TRBJ1-2	13	.	CASSGSDSYGYTF	TGTGCCAGCAGTGGCAGCGATTCCTATGGCTACACCTTC
TRBV28	TRBD1	TRBJ1-2	16	.	CASSVTSGQGARGYTF	TGTGCCAGCAGTGTAACCTCGGGACAGGGGGCGCGTGGCTACACCTTC
TRBV7-9	TRBD2	TRBJ2-3	16	.	CASSPPSGERTDTQYF	TGTGCCAGCAGCCCTCCTAGCGGGGAGAGGACAGATACGCAGTATTTT
TRBV4-1	TRBD1	TRBJ1-6	16	.	CASSQPDRDYNSPLHF	TGCGCCAGCAGCCAACCCGACAGGGATTATAATTCACCCCTCCACTTT
TRBV29-1	TRBD1	TRBJ2-7	14	.	CSALRDSQPYEQYF	TGCAGCGCCTTACGGGACAGCCAACCCTACGAGCAGTACTTC
TRBV3-1/TRBV3-2	.	TRBJ2-5	14	once	CASSQDGGLETQYF	TGTGCCAGCAGCCAAGATGGCGGGCTAGAGACCCAGTACTTC
TRBV5-1	TRBD1	TRBJ1-1	17	.	CASSLGPQGTGNTEAFF	TGCGCCAGCAGCTTGGGTCCACAGGGGACCGGGAACACTGAAGCTTTCTTT
TRBV3-1/TRBV3-2	.	TRBJ2-5	15	.	CASSQEWSLQETQYF	TGTGCCAGCAGCCAAGAGTGGAGTCTTCAAGAGACCCAGTACTTC
TRBV3-1/TRBV3-2	.	TRBJ2-1	13	.	CASSQEFAGEQFF	TGTGCCAGCAGCCAAGAGTTTGCAGGTGAGCAGTTCTTC
TRBV2	TRBD1	TRBJ1-5	15	.	CASSTQTGNNQPQHF	TGTGCCAGCAGTACTCAGACAGGGAACAATCAGCCCCAGCATTTT
TRBV2	TRBD2	TRBJ2-5	16	.	CASSDGAASGAWTQYF	TGTGCCAGCAGTGATGGGGCGGCTAGCGGGGCATGGACCCAGTACTTC
TRBV7-3	.	TRBJ1-2	13	.	CASSQGYGYGYTF	TGTGCCAGCAGCCAGGGGTACGGCTATGGCTACACCTTC
TRBV28	.	TRBJ1-6	17	.	CASSPSDTSSYNSPLHF	TGTGCCAGCAGTCCATCGGACACGAGCTCCTATAATTCACCCCTCCACTTT
TRBV7-2	.	TRBJ2-7	14	.	CASSLTRGFYEQYF	TGTGCCAGCAGCTTAACCCGGGGGTTCTACGAGCAGTACTTC
TRBV20-1	.	TRBJ1-2	11	.	CSATGIHGYTF	TGCAGTGCAACAGGGATCCATGGCTACACCTTC
TRBV27	TRBD1	TRBJ2-7	15	.	CASPQGQDTSYEQYF	TGTGCCAGCCCCCAGGGACAGGACACATCCTACGAGCAGTACTTC
TRBV7-9	.	TRBJ1-3	13	.	CASSPPVSNTIYF	TGTGCCAGCAGCCCCCCCGTGAGCAACACCATATATTTT
TRBV7-9	.	TRBJ1-3	16	.	CASSFFYGGSGNTIYF	TGTGCCAGCAGCTTCTTTTACGGGGGCTCTGGAAACACCATATATTTT
TRBV3-1/TRBV3-2	.	TRBJ1-3	15	.	CASSQEGTPGNTIYF	TGTGCCAGCAGCCAAGAAGGGACTCCTGGAAACACCATATATTTT
TRBV5-1	.	TRBJ1-3	14	.	CASSLEPSGNTIYF	TGCGCCAGCAGCTTGGAGCCCTCTGGAAACACCATATATTTT
TRBV19	TRBD1	TRBJ1-5	15	.	CASTTRDRGNQPQHF	TGTGCCAGTACCACCCGGGACAGGGGCAATCAGCCCCAGCATTTT
TRBV5-1	TRBD1	TRBJ2-5	17	.	CASSLVWTGGAGETQYF	TGCGCCAGCAGCTTGGTTTGGACAGGGGGCGCCGGGGAGACCCAGTACTTC
TRBV6-5	.	TRBJ2-1	13	.	CATSRGGPDEQFF	TGTGCCACGTCGAGGGGGGGGCCAGATGAGCAGTTCTTC
TRBV4-2	.	TRBJ1-2	15	few	CASSQGQSPFYGYTF	TGTGCCAGCAGCCAAGGCCAGTCACCCTTTTATGGCTACACCTTC
TRBV10-3	.	TRBJ1-6	15	.	CAISESSSYNSPLHF	TGTGCCATCAGTGAGTCATCGAGCTATAATTCACCCCTCCACTTT